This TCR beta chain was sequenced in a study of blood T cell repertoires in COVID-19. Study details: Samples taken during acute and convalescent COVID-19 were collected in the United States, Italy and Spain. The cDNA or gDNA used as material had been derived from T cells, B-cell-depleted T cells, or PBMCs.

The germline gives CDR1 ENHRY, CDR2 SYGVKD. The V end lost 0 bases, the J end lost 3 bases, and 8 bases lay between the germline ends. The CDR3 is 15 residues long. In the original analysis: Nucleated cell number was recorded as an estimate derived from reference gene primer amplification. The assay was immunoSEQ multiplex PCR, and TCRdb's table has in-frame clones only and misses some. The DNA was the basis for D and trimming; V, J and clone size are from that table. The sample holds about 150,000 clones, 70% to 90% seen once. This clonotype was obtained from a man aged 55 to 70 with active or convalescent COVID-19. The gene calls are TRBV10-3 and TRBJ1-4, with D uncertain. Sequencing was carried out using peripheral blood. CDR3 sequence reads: CAISESKQANEKLFF. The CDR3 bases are TGTGCCATCAGTGAGTCAAAGCAGGCTAATGAAAAACTGTTTTTT.